This record concerns one T cell receptor (beta chain) sequence. Authors' data handling: Reference gene primer amplification yielded estimated nucleated cell counts. The assay was immunoSEQ multiplex PCR, and TCRdb's table has in-frame clones only and misses some. Clone size and the V and J calls come from that table; the DNA yielded D and trimming. Counted here are some 240,000 clones, about 79% occurring once; the ten biggest clones make up 9.7%. The data stem from a study of blood T cell repertoires in COVID-19. Study-level information: Spain, Italy and the United States supplied samples that represented acute and convalescent COVID-19.

Trimming removed 2 bases at V and 6 bases at J, with 10 bases between. CDR1 and CDR2 (germline): SEHNR, FQNEAQ (reference sequence). The CDR3 totals 14 residues. The chain recombines TRBV7-9 with TRBJ2-2; D is unclear. Sequencing used peripheral blood. The clonotype was recovered from a man aged 45-65 years with active or convalescent COVID-19. CDR3 residues: CASSLNSIAGELFF. The CDR3 DNA reads as TGTGCCAGCAGCTTAAACTCTATCGCCGGGGAGCTGTTTTTT.